A selection of T cell receptor beta chains follows, all from one sample in a study of OX40 agonist ivuxolimab in advanced cancers. The assay was immunoSEQ multiplex PCR, and TCRdb's table has in-frame clones only and misses some. In the table there are some 87,000 clones, 80% to 95% of which are singletons. Sequencing was performed on CD4+ or CD8+ T cells sorted from blood, taken in a trial of the OX40 agonist ivuxolimab. These TCRs come from an adult with an advanced solid tumor such as melanoma, head and neck, liver or kidney cancer. The CDR3 runs from the conserved cysteine through the conserved F or W. A D gene is named only where the DNA matches it firmly. Clone size is shown for a subset of rows, as once, few, many or a class of expanded clone.

>.|TRBV28|TRBJ2-1|.
TGTGCCAGCAGATCACCCGGGCCCCCGGCGCAGTTCTTC
CASRSPGPPAQFF
>once|TRBV29-1|TRBJ2-1|TRBD1
TGCAGCTCGACAGGGGAAGGGGATGAGCAGTTCTTC
CSSTGEGDEQFF
>.|TRBV2|TRBJ1-1|.
TGTGCCAGCAGTGGGGGCCGGGGAGGAAACACTGAAGCTTTCTTT
CASSGGRGGNTEAFF
>once|TRBV7-9|TRBJ1-1|.
TGTGCCAGCAGCCCAGGCCCGAACACTGAAGCTTTCTTT
CASSPGPNTEAFF
>.|TRBV25-1|TRBJ1-2|.
TGTGCCAGCAGGAGGGGGGACATAACCTTCTTC
CASRRGDITFF
>.|TRBV5-1|TRBJ2-1|.
TGCGCCAGCACAAGCCCAGGAAGGGGGACCTACAATGAGCAGTTCTTC
CASTSPGRGTYNEQFF
>.|TRBV11-2|TRBJ2-5|.
TGTGCCAGCAGCTTACTCGAGACCCAGTACTTC
CASSLLETQYF
>.|TRBV29-1|TRBJ2-1|.
TGCAGCGTTGAGGGCAGGGTCGGGTACAATGAGCAGTTCTTC
CSVEGRVGYNEQFF
>.|TRBV5-1|TRBJ2-5|.
TGCGCCAGCGTAGGCTGGGGTCTTACGGTTGAGGAGACCCAGTACTTC
CASVGWGLTVEETQYF
>.|TRBV11-3|TRBJ1-1|.
TGTGCCAGCAGCTCTACCCGCGGCGACAGTTATCTCTCTGAAGCTTTCTTT
CASSSTRGDSYLSEAFF
>.|TRBV11-3|TRBJ1-6|TRBD1
TGTGCCAGCAGCCCGGGACAGGGCGACGGAAATTCACCCCTCCACTTT
CASSPGQGDGNSPLHF
>.|TRBV4-3|TRBJ2-1|.
TGCGCCAGCAGCCAAATTCAGGCATATTACAATGAGCAGTTCTTC
CASSQIQAYYNEQFF
>.|TRBV18|TRBJ1-2|TRBD1
TGTGCCAGCTCACCCTCGGGACAGGCTGGCTACACCTTC
CASSPSGQAGYTF
>.|TRBV28|TRBJ1-2|TRBD1
TGTGCCAGCGAGACAGGGGGCTACTATGGCTACACCTTC
CASETGGYYGYTF
>few|TRBV5-1|TRBJ1-5|.
TGCGCCAGCAGCTTGGTGGGGATCTCAGGACAGCCCCAGCATTTT
CASSLVGISGQPQHF
>.|TRBV5-4|TRBJ2-5|.
TGTGCCAGCAGCTTGGAGGGACAAACCAAGGGGTACTTC
CASSLEGQTKGYF
>once|TRBV2|TRBJ2-1|TRBD2
TGTGCCAGCAGGAGACTAGCGGGAGAGATGTACAATGAGCAGTTCTTC
CASRRLAGEMYNEQFF
>many|TRBV2|TRBJ1-2|.
TGTGCCAGCAGTGAAGCCAGTTCGGTTTTTGGCTACACCTTC
CASSEASSVFGYTF
>.|TRBV7-8|TRBJ1-1|TRBD1
TGTGCCAGCAGCCCCCGGACAGGGTTCAAGAACACTGAAGCTTTCTTT
CASSPRTGFKNTEAFF
>few|TRBV6-1|TRBJ2-1|.
TGTGCCAGCAGTGATGTTGTAAGAAATGAGCAGTTCTTC
CASSDVVRNEQFF
>.|TRBV9|TRBJ2-1|TRBD1
TGTGCCAGCAGCGTCACAGGGGGCGCGGGTGTCTTCTTC
CASSVTGGAGVFF